The next 32 T cell receptor beta chains were all read from a single sample in a study of T cells after yellow fever vaccination. TCRdb called the 5' RACE reads again in MiXCR, with one record for every CDR3 protein. This table holds about 250,000 distinct CDR3 sequences, around 3.5% found once. Sequencing used PBMCs, obtained 15 days after the yellow fever booster vaccination. These TCRs come from a man younger than 35 who received the YFV17D yellow fever vaccine.

At least ten counts were recorded for this clonotype. This chain uses TRBV5-4 with TRBJ2-5; D gene ambiguous. The V gene lost 5 bases and the J gene lost 5 bases, with 16 bases spanning the gap. The CDR3 is 14 amino acids. From germline, CDR1 is SGHNT and CDR2 YYREEE (reference sequence). The CDR3 bases are TGTGCCAGCAGACCAGAGTGGAGTTGGGAGACCCAGTACTTC. Protein sequence: CASRPEWSWETQYF.

Ten or more counts support this clonotype. The rearrangement links TRBV27 to TRBJ1-6; D not resolved. The germline V and J ends were trimmed by 4 bases and 0 bases, with 10 bases remaining between them. This CDR3 region has 16 residues. Per the germline V gene, CDR1 is MNHEY and CDR2 is SMNVEV (reference sequence). CDR3 DNA sequence: TGTGCCAGCAGTTCCAGGTCCACCTCCTATAATTCACCCCTCCACTTT. Its protein product is CASSSRSTSYNSPLHF.

The gene calls are TRBV5-6 and TRBJ2-5, with TRBD1 matching 8 bases. Losses at the gene ends were 4 bases for V and 4 bases for J; bases not matched to a gene: 9. Germline-derived CDR1 and CDR2 are SGHDT and YYEEEE. This CDR3 is 15 amino acids long. This CDR3 is CASSLRPGQGETQYF. The CDR3 nucleotides are TGTGCCAGCAGCCTACGTCCTGGACAGGGAGAGACCCAGTACTTC. The entire variable domain, with the rest obtained from reference TRBV5-6 and TRBJ2-5, is as follows: DAGVTQSPTHLIKTRGQQVTLRCSPKSGHDTVSWYQQALGQGPQFIFQYYEEEERQRGNFPDRFSGHQFPNYSSELNVNALLLGDSALYLCASSLRPGQGETQYFGPGTRLLVL.

The J gene is TRBJ1-2, the V gene TRBV5-6, with a weak D call TRBD1 (5 bases). The CDR3 extends over 14 amino acids. V lost 1 base and J 4 bases, leaving 11 bases between the germline ends. Germline V lookup: CDR1 SGHDT, CDR2 YYEEEE. The CDR3 coding sequence is TGTGCCAGCAGCTTGTGGGGGGGTGGCTATGGCTACACCTTC. Its translation is CASSLWGGGYGYTF.

The sample holds many counts of this clonotype. This chain links TRBV5-1 with TRBJ2-3, with D possibly TRBD1 on 6 matching bases. The CDR3 spans 17 residues. Germline V gene sequence: CDR1 SGHRS, CDR2 YFSETQ. The V gene lost 1 base and the J gene lost 0 bases, with 15 bases spanning the gap. The CDR3 loop is CASSLTRGWRSTDTQYF. In DNA, the CDR3 is TGCGCCAGCAGCTTGACCAGGGGTTGGAGGAGCACAGATACGCAGTATTTT.

The rearrangement uses TRBV12-3 or TRBV12-4 and TRBJ1-4, with D perhaps TRBD1 (5 bases). V lost 6 bases to trimming and J lost 8 bases, with 13 bases between them. This CDR3 spans 13 amino acids. The CDR3 DNA is TGTGCCAGCAGCCCCCTGCAGGGAGAAAAACTGTTTTTT. Protein: CASSPLQGEKLFF.

This clonotype was counted ten times or more. The gene calls are TRBV29-1 and TRBJ1-4; 7 bases align to TRBD1. Per germline, CDR1 SQVTM and CDR2 ANQGSEA. This CDR3 is built from 12 residues. J was trimmed by 5 bases and V by 4 bases; bases with no gene match: 1. The CDR3 region is CSVGQGNEKLFF. Here the CDR3 DNA reads TGCAGCGTTGGACAGGGAAATGAAAAACTGTTTTTT.

This clonotype was counted ten times or more. V usage is TRBV20-1 and J usage is TRBJ2-1, with a possible D match to TRBD2 (7 bases). The CDR3 loop spans 12 amino acids. The V end was cut by 6 bases, the J end by 12 bases, with 18 bases between. Germline loops: CDR1 DFQATT, CDR2 SNEGSKA (reference sequence). The CDR3 DNA is TGCAGTGCCCCCCGAGGGGGGGGGGTGCAGTTCTTC. Protein product: CSAPRGGGVQFF.

This clonotype occurred many times. CDR3 in amino acids: CASSDWGLADNEQFF. Written as DNA, the CDR3 is TGTGCCAGCAGCGACTGGGGACTAGCGGACAATGAGCAGTTCTTC. J is TRBJ2-1 and V is TRBV3-1; TRBD2 agrees at 11 bases. The CDR3 has 15 amino acids. CDR1 is LGHDT and CDR2 is YNNKEL in the germline V gene (reference sequence). The ends lost 5 bases at V and 5 bases at J; junction bases unmatched: 5.

This clonotype was seen at least ten times. V gene TRBV6-5 combines with J gene TRBJ2-2; 7 bases line up with TRBD2. Per the germline V gene, CDR1 is MNHEY and CDR2 is SVGAGI. The V segment lost 6 bases and the J segment 0 bases; nucleotides outside the gene matches: 7. This CDR3 has 16 amino acids. The DNA of the CDR3 is TGTGCCAGCAGCCGAAACCTAGCGGCGAACACCGGGGAGCTGTTTTTT. Its translation: CASSRNLAANTGELFF.

This clonotype was detected ten times or more. The chain links TRBV4-3 to TRBJ1-6; D is undetermined. This CDR3 has 14 amino acids. The V and J ends lost 3 bases and 10 bases respectively, with 13 bases between them. In germline, CDR1 is LGHNA, CDR2 YSLEER. This CDR3 is CASSQAGLVSPLHF. The CDR3 DNA reads TGCGCCAGCAGCCAGGCGGGATTAGTATCACCCCTCCACTTT.

This clonotype has at least ten counts. The CDR3 spells CASSSRTGGSGSPLHF. The CDR3 DNA reads TGTGCCAGCAGCAGCCGGACAGGGGGCAGTGGATCACCCCTCCACTTT. The chain has TRBV5-6 and TRBJ1-6; 11 bases match TRBD1. The CDR3 spans 16 residues. CDR1 and CDR2 (germline): SGHDT, YYEEEE. V lost 4 bases and J lost 10; bases outside the gene matches: 10.

This clonotype was observed many times. The chain has TRBV20-1 and TRBJ1-4; perhaps TRBD1 as D (5 bases). Trimming stripped 3 bases from V and 8 bases from J, with 7 bases between. There are 11 residues in the CDR3. Germline V lookup: CDR1 DFQATT, CDR2 SNEGSKA (reference sequence). The CDR3 here is CSARNREKLFF. The CDR3 DNA reads TGCAGTGCTAGGAACAGGGAAAAACTGTTTTTT.

This clonotype was seen at least ten times. The chain uses TRBV5-1 and TRBJ2-7; 8 bases match TRBD1. The junction had 8 bases not matched to a gene; V was cut back by 4 bases and J by 2 bases. CDR1 is SGHRS, CDR2 YFSETQ, per germline. The length of the CDR3 is 15 residues. CDR3 bases: TGCGCCAGCAGCCTGAGCGGACAGGGCACCTACGAGCAGTACTTC. Amino acid sequence: CASSLSGQGTYEQYF.

This clonotype has at least ten counts. The genes are TRBV6-6 and TRBJ2-2, with D possibly being TRBD2 (6 bases). With 5 bases removed from V and 1 base from J, the gap between germline ends came to 11 bases. Germline lookup yields CDR1 MNHNY and CDR2 SVGAGI (reference sequence). The CDR3 has 15 residues. Here the CDR3 reads CASSTGTVNTGELFF. The CDR3 DNA is TGTGCCAGCAGTACCGGGACTGTGAACACCGGGGAGCTGTTTTTT.

This clonotype has ten or more counts. This chain uses TRBV4-1 with TRBJ2-3; D is undetermined. Germline assignment: CDR1 MGHRA and CDR2 YSYEKL. This CDR3 is 17 amino acids long. The V end lost 1 base, the J end lost 0 bases, and 14 bases lay between the germline ends. The CDR3 DNA reads as TGCGCCAGCAGCCAAGTTGAAAACAGTTTAAGCACAGATACGCAGTATTTT. Translation gives CASSQVENSLSTDTQYF.

In its sample, this clonotype was seen many times. This rearrangement joins TRBV27 to TRBJ1-5; 7 bases fit TRBD1. Germline V gene lookup returns CDR1 MNHEY and CDR2 SMNVEV (reference sequence). V was pared by 5 bases and J by 5 bases, with 6 bases of the junction left unmatched. The CDR3 is made up of 14 amino acids. CDR3: CASSTRQGYQPQHF. CDR3 DNA sequence: TGTGCCAGCAGTACCCGACAGGGCTATCAGCCCCAGCATTTT.

This clonotype was seen at least ten times. The chain is built from TRBV3-1 and TRBJ1-5; possible D gene TRBD1, 5 bases. Per the germline V gene, CDR1 is LGHDT and CDR2 is YNNKEL (reference sequence). This CDR3 is built from 14 residues. The V and J ends lost 1 base and 1 base respectively, with 5 bases between them. The CDR3 bases are TGTGCCAGCAGCCAAGGGGGGAGCAATCAGCCCCAGCATTTT. Its protein is CASSQGGSNQPQHF.

This clonotype was observed many times. The chain combines TRBV5-5 with TRBJ2-7; 7 bases match TRBD1. The CDR3 length is 16 residues. CDR1 SGHKS and CDR2 YYEKEE come from the germline V gene (reference sequence). The trim removed 6 bases at V and 2 bases at J, leaving 14 bases unmatched. In DNA, the CDR3 is TGTGCCAGCATCCAGACACCGGGACAGAGCACCTACGAGCAGTACTTC. Amino acid sequence: CASIQTPGQSTYEQYF.

There are many counts of this clonotype. The V and J genes are TRBV10-3 and TRBJ2-7; 7 bases line up with TRBD1. In germline, CDR1 is ENHRY, CDR2 SYGVKD. J gave up 3 bases and V 6 bases, and 5 bases lay outside the gene matches. This CDR3 spans 13 amino acids. CDR3 sequence reads: CAISPGTDYEQYF. The CDR3 DNA follows: TGTGCCATCAGCCCCGGGACAGACTACGAGCAGTACTTC.

In this sample, this clonotype turned up many times. The chain has TRBV5-1 and TRBJ2-3, with TRBD2 as a possible D gene (6 bases). V dropped 8 bases and J dropped 2 bases, with 15 bases sitting between them. The CDR3 extends over 14 amino acids. Germline-derived CDR1 and CDR2 are SGHRS and YFSETQ. CDR3 region: CASRPGLITDTQYF. The CDR3 nucleotides read TGCGCCAGTAGACCGGGACTCATCACAGATACGCAGTATTTT. Together with reference TRBV5-1 and TRBJ2-3, the CDR3 gives the full variable domain: KAGVTQTPRYLIKTRGQQVTLSCSPISGHRSVSWYQQTPGQGLQFLFEYFSETQRNKGNFPGRFSGRQFSNSRSEMNVSTLELGDSALYLCASRPGLITDTQYFGPGTRLTVL.

At least ten counts were recorded for this clonotype. The gene calls are TRBV29-1 and TRBJ1-1, with D perhaps TRBD1 (6 bases). This CDR3 is 12 amino acids long. V lost 5 bases, J lost 6 bases, and 13 bases lay in between. Germline CDR1 SQVTM, CDR2 ANQGSEA. The CDR3 spells CSVTGKIAEAFF. DNA of the CDR3: TGCAGCGTTACAGGGAAAATAGCTGAAGCTTTCTTT.

This clonotype was counted ten times or more. The genes are TRBV20-1 and TRBJ1-6; 9 nucleotides align to TRBD1. The CDR3 covers 18 residues. Germline assignment: CDR1 DFQATT and CDR2 SNEGSKA (reference sequence). V trimming: 0 bases; J trimming: 0 bases; junction bases outside the gene matches: 6. CDR3 sequence reads: CSAREWTGESSYNSPLHF. For the CDR3, the DNA is TGCAGTGCTAGAGAATGGACAGGGGAGAGCTCCTATAATTCACCCCTCCACTTT.

This clonotype was counted at least ten times. The J gene is TRBJ2-3, the V gene TRBV5-1; 14 nucleotides agree with TRBD2. V trimming: 4 bases; J trimming: 4 bases; junction bases outside the gene matches: 8. Germline CDR1 SGHRS, CDR2 YFSETQ. The CDR3 spans 17 residues. The CDR3 protein is CASSTGLAGGGADTQYF. CDR3 bases: TGCGCCAGCAGCACCGGACTAGCGGGGGGAGGAGCAGATACGCAGTATTTT.

In this sample, this clonotype turned up many times. This rearrangement joins TRBV5-1 to TRBJ2-3; tentatively, D is TRBD1 (5 bases). The CDR3 contains 15 residues. The germline CDR1 and CDR2 sequences are SGHRS and YFSETQ. V was shortened by 3 bases and J by 0 bases, with 11 bases between the two germline ends. CDR3 DNA sequence: TGCGCCAGCAGCTCAAGATCAGGGAGCACAGATACGCAGTATTTT. Amino acids: CASSSRSGSTDTQYF.

This clonotype occurred a few times. The V call is TRBV25-1, the J call TRBJ2-3; 7 bases are shared with TRBD2. The CDR3 contains 14 residues. CDR1 and CDR2 (germline): MGHDK, SYGVNS. Trimming removed 8 bases from V and 0 bases from J; junction bases left unmatched: 5. The CDR3 loop reads CASGAGPSTDTQYF. DNA for the CDR3: TGTGCCAGCGGAGCGGGGCCTAGCACAGATACGCAGTATTTT. The full variable domain, with the rest looked up from reference TRBV25-1 and TRBJ2-3, is EADIYQTPRYLVIGTGKKITLECSQTMGHDKMYWYQQDPGMELHLIHYSYGVNSTEKGDLSSESTVSRIRTEHFPLTLESARPSHTSQYLCASGAGPSTDTQYFGPGTRLTVL.

This clonotype was recorded at least ten times. The chain carries TRBV12-3 or TRBV12-4 and TRBJ1-4; tentative D call: TRBD1 (6 bases). CDR3 length equals 14 residues. Trimming cost V 6 bases and J 15 bases, with 23 bases left between them. As DNA, the CDR3 is TGTGCCAGCAGCTCCGGGACAAAACAGGACGGGGTGTTTTTT. Translating gives CASSSGTKQDGVFF.

This clonotype was observed many times. V usage is TRBV12-3 or TRBV12-4 and J usage is TRBJ1-2, with unresolved D. Trimming took 6 bases from V and 0 from J, leaving 8 bases between them. This CDR3 is built from 13 residues. The CDR3 sequence: CASRELANYGYTF. The DNA for the CDR3 is TGTGCCAGCAGGGAACTAGCTAACTATGGCTACACCTTC.

This clonotype occurred many times. This chain links TRBV6-1 with TRBJ2-5; TRBD1 aligns across 7 bases. The CDR3 spans 14 residues. Germline trimming cut 6 bases from V and 7 bases from J; bases unmatched to any gene: 11. The V gene's germline CDR1 is MNHNS and CDR2 SASEGT. CDR3 residues: CASRRQGIGGTQYF. The CDR3 region has the DNA TGTGCCAGCAGACGACAGGGAATAGGTGGGACCCAGTACTTC.

In this sample, this clonotype turned up many times. This chain joins TRBV6-5 and TRBJ2-7; D is undetermined. Germline CDR1 MNHEY, CDR2 SVGAGI. The CDR3 has 15 residues. Deletions cut 1 base from V and 3 bases from J, with 13 bases between. CDR3 nucleotides: TGTGCCAGCAGTTACTACGCAGGATCCTTCTACGAGCAGTACTTC. This encodes CASSYYAGSFYEQYF.

For the CDR3, the DNA is TGTGCCAGCAGCCAAGAGCAGGGGCTAAGTGACTATGGCTACACCTTC. Amino acid sequence: CASSQEQGLSDYGYTF. The V gene is TRBV4-2, the J gene TRBJ1-2; tentative D call: TRBD1 (6 bases). V was shortened by 0 bases and J by 3 bases, with 14 bases between the two germline ends. There are 16 residues in the CDR3. Germline V gene data show CDR1 as LGHNA and CDR2 as YNFKEQ.

The rearrangement uses TRBV12-3 or TRBV12-4 and TRBJ2-1; a weak D match, TRBD2 (6 bases). V gave up 8 bases and J gave up 8 bases, with 16 bases separating them. The CDR3 contains 13 residues. For the CDR3, the DNA is TGTGCCAGCTGTTGGGGGACGGGAGATGAGCAGTTCTTC. As protein: CASCWGTGDEQFF.